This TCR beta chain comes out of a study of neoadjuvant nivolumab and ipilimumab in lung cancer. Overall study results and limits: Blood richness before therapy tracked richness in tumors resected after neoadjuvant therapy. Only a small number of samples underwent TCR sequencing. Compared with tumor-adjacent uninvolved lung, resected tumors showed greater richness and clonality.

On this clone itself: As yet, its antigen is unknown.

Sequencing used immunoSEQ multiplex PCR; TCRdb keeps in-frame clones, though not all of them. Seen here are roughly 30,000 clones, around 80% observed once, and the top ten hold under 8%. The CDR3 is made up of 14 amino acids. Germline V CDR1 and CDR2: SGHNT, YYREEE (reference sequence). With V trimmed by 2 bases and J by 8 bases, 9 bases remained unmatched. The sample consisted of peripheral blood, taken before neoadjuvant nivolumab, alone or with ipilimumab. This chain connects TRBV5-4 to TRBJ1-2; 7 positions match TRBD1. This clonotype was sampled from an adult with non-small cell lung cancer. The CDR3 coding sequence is TGTGCCAGCAGCTTTATTACAGGGGTGGAAGGCTACACCTTC. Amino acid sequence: CASSFITGVEGYTF.